This T cell receptor (beta chain) was recovered during a study of vaccination effects on CD4 cells after COVID-19. Study as a whole: Every well housed two million PBMC, which grew in culture alongside roughly 10 IU/ml IL-2 and around 9.8 ug/ml peptides.

The culture ran for 10 days, and then CD4+ T cells were isolated. A few counts support this clone. The antigen is not known. Measured with immunoSEQ multiplex PCR; TCRdb has only the in-frame clones, and not every one. Of about 48,000 clones listed, 65% to 80% are singletons. Germline V gene lookup returns CDR1 MDHEN and CDR2 SYDVKM. The CDR3 consists of 16 residues. The germline V and J ends were trimmed by 6 bases and 4 bases, with 21 bases remaining between them. The receptor comes from a human donor who received a COVID-19 vaccine. V gene TRBV28 combines with J gene TRBJ1-2; weak D call: TRBD1 (5 bases). The specimen comprised CD4+ T cells from PBMCs cultured without peptide, sampled before COVID-19 vaccination. CDR3 protein: CASRRLRTTGLYGYTF. Here the CDR3 DNA reads TGTGCCAGCAGGAGACTTCGGACAACGGGACTCTATGGCTACACCTTC.